The rows below give T cell receptor beta chains drawn from one sample of a study of T-cell reconstitution after alpha-beta-depleted transplantation in children. Each CDR3 protein gets one entry after TCRdb re-called the PCR reads with MiXCR. The table lists some 200,000 distinct CDR3 sequences, about 15% of them singletons, with approximately 13% in the top ten. This specimen was PBMCs from the stem cell graft donor, taken from the stem cell graft. The receptor source for this set is a human donor who donated a stem cell graft to a child with acute lymphoblastic leukemia. CDR3s include the opening cysteine and the closing phenylalanine or tryptophan. D genes are given only for firm matches. Part of the rows lack a size; the others show once, few, many or a class for expanded clones.

clone size | J gene | D gene | V gene | CDR3 protein | CDR3 DNA
. | TRBJ2-1 | . | TRBV10-3 | CAISDGNLLHKFF | TGTGCCATCAGTGACGGGAACCTTCTGCATAAGTTCTTC
few | TRBJ1-5 | . | TRBV6-1 | CASSPKLSNSNQPQHF | TGTGCCAGCAGCCCTAAACTCTCCAATAGCAATCAGCCCCAGCATTTT
many | TRBJ2-2 | TRBD2 | TRBV11-2 | CASSLDRRGARTGELFF | TGTGCCAGCAGCTTAGATCGGCGGGGGGCGAGGACCGGGGAGCTGTTTTTT
many | TRBJ2-5 | . | TRBV29-1 | CSASWGRGETQYF | TGCAGCGCCAGCTGGGGGCGAGGAGAGACCCAGTACTTC
many | TRBJ2-7 | TRBD1 | TRBV5-1 | CASSFEGATYEQYF | TGCGCCAGCAGCTTCGAGGGGGCCACCTACGAGCAGTACTTC
once | TRBJ1-2 | . | TRBV12-3/TRBV12-4 | CASSFKKGGVSGYTF | TGTGCCAGCAGTTTTAAAAAGGGAGGGGTCTCTGGCTACACCTTC
few | TRBJ2-2 | TRBD1 | TRBV11-1 | CASSSGRGGLTGELFF | TGTGCCAGCAGCTCCGGCCGAGGGGGCCTCACCGGGGAGCTGTTTTTT
. | TRBJ2-1 | . | TRBV4-1 | CASSHVTSGNEQFF | TGCGCCAGCAGCCACGTGACCAGCGGCAATGAGCAGTTCTTC
many | TRBJ1-1 | . | TRBV7-9 | CASSLRGPNTEAFF | TGTGCCAGCAGCTTAAGGGGACCGAACACTGAAGCTTTCTTT
many | TRBJ2-7 | . | TRBV7-8 | CASSFGGSSYEQYF | TGTGCCAGCAGCTTCGGGGGTTCGTCCTACGAGCAGTACTTC
many | TRBJ2-2 | . | TRBV5-1 | CASRVFLTGELFF | TGCGCCAGCAGAGTATTTCTCACCGGGGAGCTGTTTTTT
many | TRBJ1-1 | . | TRBV20-1 | CSARVQRREAFF | TGCAGTGCTAGAGTCCAGAGAAGGGAAGCTTTCTTT
many | TRBJ2-3 | TRBD2 | TRBV6-5 | CASSYSSSGSSPDTQYF | TGTGCCAGCAGTTACTCGAGTAGCGGGAGCTCTCCAGATACGCAGTATTTT
. | TRBJ1-4 | . | TRBV5-1 | CASSFSPPNEKLFF | TGCGCCAGCAGCTTCTCGCCTCCTAATGAAAAACTGTTTTTT
many | TRBJ2-7 | . | TRBV7-9 | CASSRPGREQYF | TGTGCCAGCAGCCGACCCGGCCGTGAGCAGTACTTC
. | TRBJ2-4 | . | TRBV12-3/TRBV12-4 | CASSFLGAAKNSQYF | TGTGCCAGCAGTTTTTTGGGAGCAGCCAAAAACAGTCAGTACTTC
few | TRBJ1-5 | . | TRBV4-1 | CASSHSGGENQPQHF | TGCGCCAGCAGCCACTCTGGGGGGGAAAATCAGCCCCAGCATTTT
many | TRBJ2-5 | . | TRBV20-1 | CSARTGTPGETQYF | TGCAGTGCTAGGACCGGGACCCCGGGAGAGACCCAGTACTTC
. | TRBJ2-1 | TRBD1 | TRBV12-3/TRBV12-4 | CASRPQTGASYNEQFF | TGTGCCAGCAGACCCCAGACAGGGGCTTCCTACAATGAGCAGTTCTTC
many | TRBJ2-7 | . | TRBV12-3/TRBV12-4 | CASSAVGDVAYEQYF | TGTGCCAGCAGCGCCGTTGGGGACGTCGCCTACGAGCAGTACTTC
many | TRBJ1-5 | . | TRBV12-3/TRBV12-4 | CASSAGRSAQHF | TGTGCCAGCAGTGCTGGAAGATCGGCCCAGCATTTT
many | TRBJ1-2 | . | TRBV7-9 | CASSLARGYGYTF | TGTGCCAGCAGCTTAGCGCGGGGGTATGGCTACACCTTC
many | TRBJ2-7 | TRBD2 | TRBV12-3/TRBV12-4 | CASSFSRTSGTHEQYF | TGTGCCAGCAGTTTTAGTAGGACTAGCGGGACCCACGAGCAGTACTTC
. | TRBJ2-6 | TRBD1 | TRBV12-3/TRBV12-4 | CASSLGTGALSGANVLTF | TGTGCCAGCAGTTTGGGGACAGGGGCCCTCTCTGGGGCCAACGTCCTGACTTTC
few | TRBJ1-1 | TRBD1 | TRBV5-1 | CASSFGRGLSAAFF | TGCGCCAGCAGCTTTGGCAGGGGGTTGAGCGCAGCTTTCTTT
few | TRBJ2-7 | TRBD1 | TRBV20-1 | CSAIVGQGGFFRSYEQYF | TGCAGTGCTATCGTAGGACAGGGGGGTTTTTTTCGGTCCTACGAGCAGTACTTC
many | TRBJ1-1 | . | TRBV12-3/TRBV12-4 | CASSFGVGERGAFF | TGTGCCAGCAGTTTCGGGGTCGGAGAGAGAGGAGCTTTCTTT
many | TRBJ2-7 | TRBD2 | TRBV20-1 | CSANSGTNYEQYF | TGCAGTGCTAATAGCGGGACGAACTACGAGCAGTACTTC
many | TRBJ1-2 | . | TRBV12-3/TRBV12-4 | CASSRGQAYGYTF | TGTGCCAGCAGCCGTGGGCAGGCGTATGGCTACACCTTC
. | TRBJ2-7 | . | TRBV6-5 | CASSYSGRGTYEQYF | TGTGCCAGCAGTTACTCGGGTCGCGGGACCTACGAGCAGTACTTC
many | TRBJ1-2 | . | TRBV11-2 | CASSSPGRNYGYTF | TGTGCCAGCAGCTCTCCCGGCCGAAACTATGGCTACACCTTC
. | TRBJ1-2 | . | TRBV6-1 | CASSEARGGQYGYTF | TGTGCCAGCAGTGAAGCGAGAGGGGGGCAGTATGGCTACACCTTC
many | TRBJ2-1 | TRBD1 | TRBV7-9 | CASSLGGDRLFDEQFF | TGTGCCAGCAGCTTAGGCGGGGACAGGCTATTCGATGAGCAGTTCTTC
. | TRBJ1-5 | . | TRBV12-3/TRBV12-4 | CASSKWVNQPQHF | TGTGCCAGCAGTAAGTGGGTAAATCAGCCCCAGCATTTT
many | TRBJ2-4 | TRBD2 | TRBV12-3/TRBV12-4 | CASSWREVLDLQYF | TGTGCCAGCAGTTGGCGGGAGGTCCTCGACCTTCAGTACTTC
many | TRBJ1-3 | . | TRBV12-3/TRBV12-4 | CASSLREAGNTIYF | TGTGCCAGCAGTTTACGGGAGGCTGGAAACACCATATATTTT
many | TRBJ2-7 | . | TRBV29-1 | CSVGERYEQYF | TGCAGCGTGGGGGAACGCTACGAGCAGTACTTC
. | TRBJ2-7 | TRBD1 | TRBV12-3/TRBV12-4 | CASRGPRDRVDDEQYF | TGTGCCAGCAGAGGGCCCCGGGACAGGGTTGACGACGAGCAGTACTTC
many | TRBJ2-1 | . | TRBV10-3 | CAISYGGTNNEQFF | TGTGCCATATCCTACGGGGGAACTAACAATGAGCAGTTCTTC
few | TRBJ1-2 | TRBD1 | TRBV28 | CASSLGQGLFATF | TGTGCCAGCAGTTTAGGACAGGGTTTATTCGCCACCTTC
. | TRBJ1-5 | . | TRBV20-1 | CSAMRGGDSNQPQHF | TGCAGTGCTATGAGGGGGGGGGATAGCAATCAGCCCCAGCATTTT
many | TRBJ2-2 | . | TRBV4-1 | CASSQVLTGELFF | TGCGCCAGCAGCCAAGTCCTCACCGGGGAGCTGTTTTTT
many | TRBJ2-3 | . | TRBV29-1 | CSVEDRRRGPTDTQYF | TGCAGCGTTGAAGATCGCAGGAGGGGGCCCACAGATACGCAGTATTTT
many | TRBJ1-2 | . | TRBV20-1 | CSARPRRNYGYTF | TGCAGTGCTAGGCCCCGACGAAACTATGGCTACACCTTC
. | TRBJ2-1 | . | TRBV28 | CASTLGGSLYNEQFF | TGTGCCAGCACCTTGGGAGGTTCCCTCTACAATGAGCAGTTCTTC